This TCR beta chain was captured by sequencing in a study of blood T cells in healthy people across ages. Study-level background: About one barcoded beta molecule per two T cells came from capture by template switching.

Sample-barcoded 5' priming and a J-beta primer mix drove a second PCR of roughly 7 to 11 cycles. Each CDR3 protein gets one entry after TCRdb re-called the 5' RACE reads with MiXCR. The sample includes about a million distinct CDR3 sequences, approximately 38% of them seen just once. Trimming pared 6 bases from V and 4 bases from J, leaving 13 bases between. This CDR3 comprises 14 residues. Germline V CDR1 and CDR2: MNHEY, SMNVEV (reference sequence). Sample: blood. The sequence was obtained from a man aged 18 to 30 in good health. The rearrangement joins TRBV27 to TRBJ1-3; the D gene is possibly TRBD1 (6 bases). The CDR3 DNA sequence: TGTGCCAGCAGACAGGGACACTCGGGAAACACCATATATTTT. Its translation: CASRQGHSGNTIYF.